Listed here are 11 T cell receptor beta chains from one sample, sequenced in a study of tissue T cells after allogeneic stem cell transplantation. Sequencing used immunoSEQ multiplex PCR; TCRdb keeps in-frame clones, though not all of them. This table holds thousands of clones, 55% to 75% found once. Material for sequencing was blood. Receptors originate from a female BALB/c mouse in good health. For this strain, the MHC haplotype corresponds to H2-d.

A remark on this clone: Mouse germline and gene names are used. The CDR3 end falls 1 residue outside the read, so it is completed with the germline J gene. The chain recombines TRBV14 with TRBJ2-5; the match to TRBD2 covers 10 bases. J lost 4 bases, V lost 0 bases, and 8 bases had no gene match. Germline CDR1 reads SGHDT; CDR2 reads FRDEAV. The CDR3 is made up of 17 amino acids. Incomplete CDR3 DNA: TGTGCCAGCAGTTTCTCTGGGGGGGCGCTGGAAAAAGACACCCAGTAC. This codes for CASSFSGGALEKDTQY. The CDR3 in full is CASSFSGGALEKDTQYF.

This clone came up a few times. Gene and germline names: mouse. The CDR3 is cut off 1 residue early in the read; its end comes from the germline J gene. J is TRBJ2-7 and V is TRBV1; D might be TRBD2 (7 bases). Germline-derived CDR1 and CDR2 are NSQYPW and LRSPGD (reference sequence). CDR3 length equals 15 residues. Trimming took off 0 bases at V and 2 bases at J, with 11 bases between the two ends. CDR3 DNA (partial): TGCACCTGCAGTGCAGAACCGGGGGGCCCCTATGAACAGTAC. As protein: CTCSAEPGGPYEQY. The CDR3 as a whole reads CTCSAEPGGPYEQYF.

Regarding this clone: Gene labels here are mouse ones. Read sequence stops 1 residue before the CDR3 end, and the germline J gene provides the missing end. This chain connects TRBV29 to TRBJ1-1, with 7 bases lining up with TRBD1. Germline V gives CDR1 MSHET, CDR2 SYDVDS. The CDR3 consists of 14 residues. J lost 4 bases, V lost 3 bases, and 5 bases had no gene match. The CDR3 reads CASSFRGRGTEVFF. The covered CDR3 bases are TGTGCTAGCAGTTTTAGGGGGCGAGGCACAGAAGTCTTC.

Concerning this clone itself: The gene names given are mouse names. The sequenced fragment ends 1 residue before the CDR3 boundary, so the rest is inferred from the germline J gene. V gene TRBV1 combines with J gene TRBJ1-6, with D possibly being TRBD1 (6 bases). TRBJ1-6 is placed among ORFs of uncertain function. The CDR3 covers 15 residues. Germline assignment: CDR1 NSQYPW and CDR2 LRSPGD (reference sequence). Trimming took 0 bases from V and 4 from J, leaving 7 bases between them. The sequenced part of the CDR3 DNA is TGCACCTGCAGTGCAGAAGGACAGTATAATTCGCCCCTCTAC. Translated, it gives CTCSAEGQYNSPLY. From start to end, the CDR3 is CTCSAEGQYNSPLYF.

Concerning this clone itself: Mouse names are used for the genes. Read data end 1 residue before the CDR3 end; the end is taken from the germline J gene. The chain combines TRBV31 with TRBJ2-3; D remains unclear. The germline gives CDR1 GKSSPN, CDR2 SITVG. CDR3 length: 13 residues. The V and J ends lost 7 bases and 3 bases respectively, with 14 bases between them. CDR3 DNA, as far as it was read: TGTGCCTCGCGGTTGGTATGGGCAGAAACGCTGTAT. Its translation is CASRLVWAETLY. The whole CDR3 region reads CASRLVWAETLYF.

A word on this clone: Genes here carry mouse names. The read terminates 1 residue ahead of where the CDR3 ends, so the germline J gene completes it. The chain joins TRBV14 to TRBJ2-5, with TRBD1 identical over 11 bases. This CDR3 spans 15 amino acids. The junction had 5 bases not matched to a gene; V was cut back by 5 bases and J by 3 bases. The germline CDR1 and CDR2 sequences are SGHDT and FRDEAV. The CDR3 is CASSPRDRGQDTQYF. CDR3 DNA (partial): TGTGCCAGCAGCCCCCGGGACAGGGGGCAAGACACCCAGTAC.

With respect to this clone: Gene names refer to mouse genes. The read ends 1 residue early relative to the CDR3; the germline J gene fills the gap. V gene TRBV31 combines with J gene TRBJ2-5, with a weak D call TRBD2 (5 bases). The V end was cut by 0 bases, the J end by 1 base, with 5 bases between. Germline V gene lookup returns CDR1 GKSSPN and CDR2 SITVG. The length of the CDR3 is 13 residues. The CDR3 is CAWSLLDQDTQYF. CDR3 DNA (partial): TGTGCCTGGAGTCTACTGGACCAAGACACCCAGTAC.

With respect to this clone: Mouse gene names and germline throughout. From the germline J gene comes the end of the CDR3, since the read stops 1 residue before it. V gene TRBV2 combines with J gene TRBJ2-7, with TRBD2 identical over 11 bases. The CDR3 consists of 15 residues. Germline lookup yields CDR1 LGHNA and CDR2 YSYQKL. V lost 0 bases, J lost 7 bases, and 5 bases stayed unmatched. CDR3 residues: CASSQDRDWGLEQYF. The CDR3 DNA, read in part, is TGTGCCAGCAGCCAAGATAGGGACTGGGGGCTGGAACAGTAC.

As concerns this clone: Mouse names are used for the genes. The CDR3 extends 1 residue past the end of the read, so its final part is completed from the germline J gene. This rearrangement joins TRBV4 to TRBJ2-7; TRBD2 agrees at 8 bases. From germline, CDR1 is LGHDT and CDR2 YNNKQL (reference sequence). Germline trimming cut 4 bases from V and 6 bases from J; bases unmatched to any gene: 2. This CDR3 has 12 residues. The covered CDR3 bases are TGTGCCAGCAGCTGGGGGGGCTTTGAACAGTAC. Encoded protein: CASSWGGFEQY. The whole CDR3 region reads CASSWGGFEQYF.

As concerns this clone: At one of its ends the junction is not consistent with the germline gene, which may arise from a read error. The gene symbols are mouse symbols. The CDR3 spells CTSSQKANSDYTF. The covered CDR3 bases are TGTACCAGCAGCCAAAAGGCAAACTCCGACTACACC. J is TRBJ1-2 and V is TRBV5; D uncertain. Read sequence stops 1 residue before the CDR3 end, and the germline J gene provides the missing end. The germline CDR1 and CDR2 sequences are LGHNA and YNLKQL (reference sequence). CDR3 length: 13 residues.

With regard to this clone: Each gene name is a mouse one. The read is 1 residue too short to cover the CDR3 end, so that end is filled in from the germline J gene. V is TRBV13-3 and J is TRBJ2-3; 8 bases match TRBD1. CDR3 length equals 14 residues. Per germline, CDR1 NNHDY and CDR2 SYVADS. With V trimmed by 5 bases and J by 1 base, 3 bases remained unmatched. Incomplete CDR3 DNA: TGTGCCAGCAGAGGACAGGGCCGTGCAGAAACGCTGTAT. Its protein is CASRGQGRAETLY. The full CDR3 protein is CASRGQGRAETLYF.